A single sample is the source of the 4 T cell receptor beta chains below, sequenced in a study of PD-1 blockade in classical Hodgkin lymphoma. Described time point: cycle 4 day 1 (C4D1), after less than 7 weeks of nivolumab. Every one of the patients relapsed after autologous stem cell transplantation (brentuximab vedotin exposure was variable). Negative selection with magnets was how CD8+ T cells were isolated from the thawed PBMCs. Data came from immunoSEQ multiplex PCR; TCRdb stores just in-frame clones and leaves some out. The sample shows about 9,900 clones, approximately 69% of them seen only once. Sample: CD8+ T cells from blood, taken before the fourth cycle of nivolumab. The receptors derive from a human donor with classical Hodgkin lymphoma.

This chain joins TRBV7-9 and TRBJ2-2, with 11 bases fitting TRBD1. J lost 0 bases, V lost 5 bases, and 8 bases had no gene match. The germline V gene encodes CDR1 SEHNR and CDR2 FQNEAQ (reference sequence). This CDR3 is built from 18 residues. CDR3 in amino acids: CASSIHPGQGANTGELFF. CDR3 sequence (DNA): TGTGCCAGCAGCATTCACCCGGGACAGGGGGCGAACACCGGGGAGCTGTTTTTT.

The chain combines TRBV12-5 with TRBJ1-1, with D possibly matching TRBD1 (6 bases). The CDR3 runs 13 residues. From germline, CDR1 is LGHNT and CDR2 FRNRAP. The V end was cut by 6 bases, the J end by 10 bases, with 18 bases between. Here the CDR3 reads CASGPGGAGGAFF. CDR3 bases: TGTGCTAGTGGGCCTGGGGGCGCGGGAGGAGCTTTCTTT. The full variable domain, with the rest looked up from reference TRBV12-5 and TRBJ1-1, is DARVTQTPRHKVTEMGQEVTMRCQPILGHNTVFWYRQTMMQGLELLAYFRNRAPLDDSGMPKDRFSAEMPDATLATLKIQPSEPRDSAVYFCASGPGGAGGAFFGQGTRLTVV.

This clone was picked up a small number of times. The chain uses TRBV30 and TRBJ1-1; D unresolved. CDR3 length: 13 amino acids. Germline CDR1 and CDR2: GTSNPN and SVGIG (reference sequence). V was pared by 2 bases and J by 1 base, with 8 bases between. CDR3 residues: CAWSHGPNTEAFF. The CDR3 DNA is TGTGCCTGGAGTCATGGGCCGAACACTGAAGCTTTCTTT.

This rearrangement joins TRBV7-9 to TRBJ2-2; 8 nucleotides line up with TRBD2. Germline V gene sequence: CDR1 SEHNR, CDR2 FQNEAQ (reference sequence). Trimming cost V 3 bases and J 5 bases; bases outside gene matches: 11. The CDR3 runs 17 residues. The CDR3 here is CASSLPLTGGGTGELFF. Here the CDR3 DNA reads TGTGCCAGCAGCTTGCCCCTGACGGGGGGGGGAACCGGGGAGCTGTTTTTT. The full variable domain, with the rest looked up from reference TRBV7-9 and TRBJ2-2, is DTGVSQNPRHKITKRGQNVTFRCDPISEHNRLYWYRQTLGQGPEFLTYFQNEAQLEKSRLLSDRFSAERPKGSFSTLEIQRTEQGDSAMYLCASSLPLTGGGTGELFFGEGSRLTVL.